The source of this T cell receptor (beta chain) is a study of control samples from healthy donors and cancer patients. Profiled with immunoSEQ multiplex PCR; TCRdb holds only in-frame clones, not every one. The sample includes roughly 51,000 clones, roughly 90% of them seen just once. Trimming removed 5 bases from V and 2 bases from J; junction bases left unmatched: 7. CDR1 MDHEN and CDR2 SYDVKM come from the germline V gene. CDR3 length: 15 residues. The sequence derives from a man in his forties with colorectal cancer. The sequenced sample consisted of PBMCs. This chain joins TRBV28 and TRBJ2-3, with 7 positions matching TRBD2. The CDR3 loop reads CASSPLADYTDTQYF. The CDR3 coding sequence is TGTGCCAGCAGTCCGCTAGCGGACTACACAGATACGCAGTATTTT.